Shown below are 32 T cell receptor beta chains from a single sample sequenced in a study of blood T cell repertoires in COVID-19. Clones were sequenced by immunoSEQ multiplex PCR, and TCRdb holds only the in-frame ones, with some missing. The repertoire holds fewer than 300,000 clones, with under 90% as singletons. Sequences were obtained from peripheral blood. Receptor source: a woman aged 60-75 years with active or convalescent COVID-19.

The chain employs TRBV19 and TRBJ2-5; TRBD2 agrees at 10 bases. V dropped 10 bases and J dropped 2; count of bases not matched to a gene: 10. There are 15 residues in the CDR3. The germline gives CDR1 LNHDA, CDR2 SQIVND (reference sequence). This CDR3 is CATRKLAGEQETQYF. The CDR3 DNA is TGTGCCACTCGAAAGCTAGCGGGGGAGCAAGAGACCCAGTACTTC. Full variable domain (missing parts from reference TRBV19 and TRBJ2-5): DGGITQSPKYLFRKEGQNVTLSCEQNLNHDAMYWYRQDPGQGLRLIYYSQIVNDFQKGDIAEGYSVSREKKESFPLTVTSAQKNPTAFYLCATRKLAGEQETQYFGPGTRLLVL.

The chain couples TRBV7-6 to TRBJ1-6; D unclear. Germline V gives CDR1 SGHVS, CDR2 FNYEAQ. Trimming pared 8 bases from V and 0 bases from J, leaving 11 bases between. The CDR3 has 15 residues. This CDR3 reads CASAPGSSYNSPLHF. CDR3 sequence (DNA): TGTGCCAGCGCCCCTGGGAGCTCCTATAATTCACCCCTCCACTTT.

The chain uses TRBV19 and TRBJ2-7; 8 nucleotides align to TRBD1. This CDR3 has 14 amino acids. CDR1 and CDR2 (germline): LNHDA, SQIVND (reference sequence). V gave up 3 bases and J gave up 0 bases; unmatched junction bases: 1. The CDR3 nucleotides are TGTGCCAGTAGTATGGACAGGGACTCCTACGAGCAGTACTTC. The encoded protein is CASSMDRDSYEQYF. The full variable domain, its missing parts supplied by reference TRBV19 and TRBJ2-7, is DGGITQSPKYLFRKEGQNVTLSCEQNLNHDAMYWYRQDPGQGLRLIYYSQIVNDFQKGDIAEGYSVSREKKESFPLTVTSAQKNPTAFYLCASSMDRDSYEQYFGPGTRLTVT.

This chain uses TRBV27 with TRBJ1-2; 10 nucleotides agree with TRBD1. The V gene's germline CDR1 is MNHEY and CDR2 SMNVEV (reference sequence). This CDR3 is built from 15 residues. The trim removed 4 bases at V and 6 bases at J, leaving 8 bases unmatched. The CDR3 DNA follows: TGTGCCAGCAGTTACACGGGACAGGGGATCGATGGCTACACCTTC. Its translation: CASSYTGQGIDGYTF.

This chain connects TRBV12-5 to TRBJ1-5, with a tentative D call TRBD1 (6 bases). This CDR3 region has 16 residues. The V gene lost 0 bases and the J gene lost 4 bases, with 13 bases spanning the gap. Germline CDR1 and CDR2: LGHNT and FRNRAP. CDR3 sequence: CASGLVTGYGNQPQHF. The CDR3 region has the DNA TGTGCTAGTGGTTTGGTAACAGGGTACGGTAATCAGCCCCAGCATTTT.

This clone was seen a single time. This rearrangement joins TRBV27 to TRBJ1-1; 9 positions agree with TRBD1. With 6 bases clipped from V and 5 bases from J, the junction kept 13 bases outside the gene matches. The CDR3 runs 16 residues. Germline V gene lookup returns CDR1 MNHEY and CDR2 SMNVEV (reference sequence). The CDR3 spells CASRPGQGRVWTEAFF. CDR3 nucleotides: TGTGCCAGCAGGCCGGGACAGGGAAGGGTTTGGACTGAAGCTTTCTTT.

The rearrangement uses TRBV4-1 and TRBJ1-4; the D gene is possibly TRBD1 (5 bases). The CDR3 totals 16 residues. The V and J ends lost 1 base and 12 bases respectively, with 21 bases between them. Germline CDR1 and CDR2: MGHRA and YSYEKL. CDR3 sequence reads: CASSQGVQGTRRELFF. The DNA of the CDR3 is TGCGCCAGCAGCCAAGGGGTTCAGGGTACACGACGCGAACTGTTTTTT.

The rearrangement uses TRBV11-3 and TRBJ2-6, with TRBD1 identical over 8 bases. The CDR3 covers 15 residues. Unmatched junction bases numbered 5, after V lost 6 bases and J lost 4 bases. Germline CDR1 SGHNT, CDR2 YENEEA. CDR3 nucleotides: TGTGCCAGCAGTCGACAGGGGTCAGGGGCCAACGTCCTGACTTTC. Translated, it gives CASSRQGSGANVLTF.

Comment on this clone: Relative to the germline gene, one junction end is altered; a read error may explain this. This chain links TRBV30 with TRBJ1-2; D is ambiguous. The CDR3 is made up of 11 amino acids. Germline CDR1 and CDR2: GTSNPN and SVGIG (reference sequence). As DNA, the CDR3 is TGTGCCTGGAGAAGTTTGGGCCACGGGGCCTTC. Translation: CAWRSLGHGAF.

This chain joins TRBV19 and TRBJ1-6, with 8 bases identical to TRBD1. The junction had 4 bases not matched to a gene; V was cut back by 6 bases and J by 6 bases. Germline V gene sequence: CDR1 LNHDA, CDR2 SQIVND (reference sequence). The CDR3 is 14 amino acids. Here the CDR3 reads CASSGQGGNSPLHF. The CDR3 DNA reads TGTGCCAGTAGCGGACAGGGTGGTAATTCACCCCTCCACTTT.

The chain combines TRBV4-2 with TRBJ1-2; D possibly corresponds to TRBD1 (5 bases). V lost 0 bases to trimming and J lost 2 bases, with 13 bases between them. Germline V gene sequence: CDR1 LGHNA, CDR2 YNFKEQ. The CDR3 is made up of 16 amino acids. CDR3 sequence reads: CASSQEAGETNYGYTF. CDR3 sequence (DNA): TGTGCCAGCAGCCAAGAGGCGGGGGAGACGAACTATGGCTACACCTTC.

V gene TRBV29-1 combines with J gene TRBJ1-1, with 7 nucleotides matching TRBD1. Germline-derived CDR1 and CDR2 are SQVTM and ANQGSEA. The CDR3 runs 15 residues. Trimming at V came to 7 bases and at J to 0 bases, leaving 11 bases not matched to a gene. The CDR3 spells CSGNLQGQVNTEAFF. As DNA, the CDR3 is TGCAGCGGAAACTTACAGGGGCAGGTGAACACTGAAGCTTTCTTT.

The chain is built from TRBV6-5 and TRBJ2-3; TRBD1 aligns across 8 bases. V gave up 8 bases and J gave up 4 bases; unmatched junction bases: 5. Germline V gene lookup returns CDR1 MNHEY and CDR2 SVGAGI. This CDR3 is 13 amino acids long. CDR3 loop: CASGRTGPDTQYF. CDR3 coding DNA: TGTGCCAGCGGAAGGACAGGGCCAGATACGCAGTATTTT.

V usage is TRBV7-8 and J usage is TRBJ1-2, with 8 bases aligning to TRBD1. The germline V gene encodes CDR1 SGHVS and CDR2 FQNEAQ. V was pared by 4 bases and J by 5 bases, with 12 bases of the junction left unmatched. The CDR3 sequence is 16 residues long. The CDR3, as DNA: TGTGCCAGCAGCTCCCACACCCGGACAGGGAGGTATGGCTACACCTTC. The encoded protein is CASSSHTRTGRYGYTF.

The V call is TRBV2, the J call TRBJ1-5; a possible D gene is TRBD1 (6 bases). CDR1 SNHLY and CDR2 FYNNEI come from the germline V gene. The germline V and J ends were trimmed by 6 bases and 7 bases, with 19 bases remaining between them. The CDR3 sequence is 15 residues long. The chain's CDR3 is CASSQGMARDQPQHF. CDR3 nucleotides: TGTGCCAGCAGCCAGGGGATGGCGAGGGACCAGCCCCAGCATTTT.

The chain recombines TRBV7-2 with TRBJ1-2, with D possibly TRBD1 on 5 matching bases. The V end was cut by 5 bases, the J end by 3 bases, with 19 bases between. This CDR3 spans 16 amino acids. Germline V gene sequence: CDR1 SGHTA, CDR2 FQGNSA. CDR3 nucleotide sequence: TGTGCCAGCAGCCGTGAAACAGGATTGTCTCACTATGGCTACACCTTC. Translating it yields CASSRETGLSHYGYTF.

Concerning this clone: The same CDR3 is also encoded by other DNA sequences in this sample. V usage is TRBV9 and J usage is TRBJ1-2; D is ambiguous. Germline CDR1 SGDLS, CDR2 YYNGEE. The CDR3 contains 12 residues. Between the trimmed V and J ends, which lost 0 bases and 8 bases, there was a span of 8 bases. In nucleotides, the CDR3 is TGTGCCAGCAGCGTAGTAGGCGGGGGCTACACCTTC. Translated: CASSVVGGGYTF. Full variable domain (rest looked up from reference TRBV9 and TRBJ1-2): DSGVTQTPKHLITATGQRVTLRCSPRSGDLSVYWYQQSLDQGLQFLIQYYNGEERAKGNILERFSAQQFPDLHSELNLSSLELGDSALYFCASSVVGGGYTFGSGTRLTVV.

V is TRBV7-2 and J is TRBJ1-5, with D perhaps TRBD1 (5 bases). The CDR3 covers 16 residues. From germline, CDR1 is SGHTA and CDR2 FQGNSA. V was cut by 5 bases and J by 4 bases, with 18 bases left in between. The CDR3 loop reads CASSHSAAGWNQPQHF. The CDR3 DNA reads as TGTGCCAGCAGCCACTCGGCGGCAGGGTGGAATCAGCCCCAGCATTTT.

The chain links TRBV12-3 or TRBV12-4 to TRBJ1-1, with D possibly TRBD1 on 6 matching bases. The CDR3 has 12 amino acids. Trimming left V 7 bases short and J 6 bases short, with 12 bases between. CDR3 protein: CASTQQGPEAFF. The DNA of the CDR3 is TGTGCCAGCACCCAACAGGGACCTGAAGCTTTCTTT.

This clone was counted a few times. V is TRBV5-4 and J is TRBJ2-7, with D possibly matching TRBD2 (7 bases). V gave up 0 bases and J gave up 3 bases, with 13 bases separating them. This CDR3 has 15 residues. The germline gives CDR1 SGHNT, CDR2 YYREEE (reference sequence). The CDR3 protein is CASSLGGGVLYEQYF. In DNA, the CDR3 is TGTGCCAGCAGCTTGGGAGGGGGGGTCCTCTACGAGCAGTACTTC.

The chain employs TRBV4-2 and TRBJ1-1; 9 bases fit TRBD1. From germline, CDR1 is LGHNA and CDR2 YNFKEQ. V shed 4 bases, J shed 3 bases, and the junction held 15 bases outside the gene matches. This CDR3 spans 18 amino acids. The CDR3, as DNA: TGTGCCAGCAGCCCGGGACAGGGTGGAGGGGGTATCGACACTGAAGCTTTCTTT. Translation gives CASSPGQGGGGIDTEAFF.

The gene calls are TRBV6-6 and TRBJ1-2; D perhaps matches TRBD1 (5 bases). V lost 0 bases and J lost 4, with 12 bases in between. In germline, CDR1 is MNHNY, CDR2 SVGAGI (reference sequence). The CDR3 loop spans 15 amino acids. CDR3 sequence reads: CASSYSQGGSYGYTF. Here the CDR3 DNA reads TGTGCCAGCAGTTACTCTCAGGGAGGTAGCTATGGCTACACCTTC.

The chain carries TRBV20-1 and TRBJ2-5; 8 bases map to TRBD1. The CDR3 spans 11 residues. Per the germline V gene, CDR1 is DFQATT and CDR2 is SNEGSKA (reference sequence). The CDR3 loop reads CRADRGETQYF. The DNA for the CDR3 is TGCAGAGCAGACAGGGGAGAGACCCAGTACTTC.

In DNA form, the CDR3 reads TGCGCCAGCAGCTTGTACAGGGAGCAGTTCTTC. This codes for CASSLYREQFF. The gene calls are TRBV5-1 and TRBJ2-1; tentatively, D is TRBD1 (5 bases). Trimming took 1 base from V and 10 from J, leaving 6 bases between them. Per the germline V gene, CDR1 is SGHRS and CDR2 is YFSETQ. The CDR3 contains 11 residues.

The chain recombines TRBV18 with TRBJ2-1; maybe TRBD1 (5 bases). The CDR3 consists of 12 residues. The V gene lost 6 bases and the J gene lost 10 bases, with 13 bases spanning the gap. Per germline, CDR1 KGHSH and CDR2 LQKENI. CDR3 amino acids: CASSLAAGEQFF. The DNA for the CDR3 is TGTGCCAGCTCCCTCGCGGCAGGGGAGCAGTTCTTC.

The rearrangement links TRBV10-1 to TRBJ1-1, with D unresolved. The ends were cut back, 4 bases at V and 5 bases at J, with 11 bases in the middle. Per the germline V gene, CDR1 is WNHNN and CDR2 is SYGVQD (reference sequence). The CDR3 spans 13 residues. CDR3 in DNA: TGCGCCAGCAGTGTTTCGGGGAGGACTGAAGCTTTCTTT. It translates to CASSVSGRTEAFF.

The CDR3 here is CASSLEAGLNYGYTF. In DNA, the CDR3 is TGTGCCAGCAGCTTGGAGGCAGGACTGAACTATGGCTACACCTTC. This chain joins TRBV5-4 and TRBJ1-2; D gene unclear. V lost 0 bases to trimming and J lost 2 bases, with 11 bases between them. CDR1 and CDR2 (germline): SGHNT, YYREEE (reference sequence). CDR3 size: 15 residues.

This clone was found once. V is TRBV6-5 and J is TRBJ1-1, with D hard to call. CDR1 MNHEY and CDR2 SVGAGI come from the germline V gene. The CDR3 runs 12 residues. The V and J ends lost 0 bases and 7 bases respectively, with 6 bases between them. The CDR3 protein is CASSYSKSEAFF. The CDR3 region has the DNA TGTGCCAGCAGTTACTCGAAGAGTGAAGCTTTCTTT.

This rearrangement joins TRBV19 to TRBJ2-1, with no clear D. This CDR3 has 13 residues. From germline, CDR1 is LNHDA and CDR2 SQIVND (reference sequence). Trimming pared 5 bases from V and 3 bases from J, leaving 8 bases between. The CDR3 loop is CASSLRHYNEQFF. Here the CDR3 DNA reads TGTGCCAGTAGTCTACGACACTACAATGAGCAGTTCTTC.

CDR3 residues: CASRPRGDYSGYTF. CDR3 DNA sequence: TGTGCCAGCAGGCCCAGGGGAGACTACAGTGGCTACACCTTC. The V call is TRBV2, the J call TRBJ1-2; D perhaps matches TRBD1 (6 bases). CDR1 is SNHLY and CDR2 is FYNNEI in the germline V gene. There are 14 residues in the CDR3. Trimming took 6 bases from V and 7 from J, leaving 18 bases between them.

The chain links TRBV10-1 to TRBJ1-2; D gene uncertain. The V end was cut by 6 bases, the J end by 2 bases, with 13 bases between. The CDR3 sequence is 14 residues long. The germline gives CDR1 WNHNN, CDR2 SYGVQD (reference sequence). The CDR3 is CASRYTPQNYGYTF. CDR3 coding DNA: TGCGCCAGCAGGTATACACCGCAGAACTATGGCTACACCTTC.

The chain is built from TRBV6-6 and TRBJ1-5, with D perhaps TRBD1 (5 bases). Between the trimmed V and J ends, which lost 0 bases and 4 bases, there was a span of 10 bases. The CDR3 is made up of 15 amino acids. Germline CDR1 MNHNY, CDR2 SVGAGI (reference sequence). The DNA of the CDR3 is TGTGCCAGCAGTTACTCAGACAGTGGGAATCAGCCCCAGCATTTT. The encoded protein is CASSYSDSGNQPQHF.